The source of this TCR beta chain is a study of blood T cell repertoires in COVID-19. For the study at large: COVID-19 samples, acute and convalescent, were from the United States, Italy and Spain.

As processed by the authors: Amplification of reference gene primers provided the estimated nucleated cell counts. Measured with immunoSEQ multiplex PCR; TCRdb has only the in-frame clones, and not every one. The D gene and trimming were derived from the DNA, and the V and J assignments and clone size from that table. The table records just over 250,000 clones, about 87% of them present only once. This CDR3 spans 15 amino acids. Germline V CDR1 and CDR2: LGHNA, YNFKEQ. V lost 5 bases and J lost 3; bases outside the gene matches: 5. The clonotype comes from a woman aged 45 to 65 with acute or convalescent COVID-19. This chain connects TRBV4-2 to TRBJ1-2, with 11 nucleotides matching TRBD1. The specimen sequenced was peripheral blood. CDR3: CASSWGTGGDYGYTF. CDR3 DNA: TGTGCCAGCAGCTGGGGGACAGGGGGTGACTATGGCTACACCTTC.